The 31 T cell receptor beta chains in this list originate from one sample, sequenced in a study of vaccination effects on CD4 cells after COVID-19. TCRdb's table, derived via immunoSEQ multiplex PCR, lists solely in-frame clones and lacks some. The sample holds 25,000 or so clones; around four fifths are singletons and the top ten take 7.8%. For these receptors, no antigen is known. Using viral peptide pools, the ViraFEST assay grew out antigen-specific CD4+ T cells prior to sequencing. Cells that had been cultured for 9 to 10 days were the source of isolated CD4+ T cells. Everyone in the study got two shots of either the BNT162b2 or mRNA-1273 vaccine. Sequencing was performed on CD4+ T cells from PBMCs cultured with SARS-CoV-2 spike peptides, taken after COVID-19 vaccination. The receptors come from a human donor who received a COVID-19 vaccine.

V gene TRBV3-1 (or the pseudogene TRBV3-2) combines with J gene TRBJ2-7, with TRBD2 matching over 8 bases. The CDR3 sequence is 18 residues long. Trimming took 2 bases from V and 1 from J; bases not matched to a gene: 13. Germline V gene lookup returns CDR1 LGHDT and CDR2 YNNKEL (reference sequence). CDR3 loop: CASSQSSSLAAFSYEQYF. CDR3 coding DNA: TGTGCCAGCAGCCAATCGTCGTCACTAGCGGCCTTTTCCTACGAGCAGTACTTC.

The V call is TRBV10-1, the J call TRBJ2-3; D is unresolved. The CDR3 is 17 amino acids. CDR1 and CDR2 from the germline V gene are WNHNN and SYGVQD (reference sequence). V lost 0 bases and J lost 2, with 15 bases in between. The CDR3 here is CASSESELGPPTDTQYF. CDR3 DNA sequence: TGCGCCAGCAGTGAGTCTGAGTTAGGGCCTCCCACAGATACGCAGTATTTT.

The rearrangement joins TRBV6-5 to TRBJ2-3, with unresolved D. Between the trimmed V and J ends, which lost 2 bases and 3 bases, there was a span of 9 bases. This CDR3 is built from 14 residues. In germline, CDR1 is MNHEY, CDR2 SVGAGI. The CDR3 spells CASSYRPGTDTQYF. The CDR3 DNA reads TGTGCCAGCAGTTACCGTCCCGGGACAGATACGCAGTATTTT.

V gene TRBV9 combines with J gene TRBJ2-2, with 7 bases lining up with TRBD2. Trimming cost V 0 bases and J 2 bases; bases outside gene matches: 1. This CDR3 is 15 amino acids long. Germline CDR1 SGDLS, CDR2 YYNGEE. CDR3 region: CASSVGGSNTGELFF. In DNA form, the CDR3 reads TGTGCCAGCAGCGTAGGCGGGAGTAACACCGGGGAGCTGTTTTTT.

The V call is TRBV6-5, the J call TRBJ2-2, with D uncertain. The CDR3 totals 11 residues. V lost 6 bases, J lost 7 bases, and 6 bases lay in between. Germline lookup yields CDR1 MNHEY and CDR2 SVGAGI. CDR3 loop: CASRKSGELFF. In nucleotides, the CDR3 is TGTGCCAGCAGAAAAAGCGGGGAGCTGTTTTTT.

This clone came up a few times. The gene calls are TRBV18 and TRBJ1-2; 7 nucleotides line up with TRBD1. The germline CDR1 and CDR2 sequences are KGHSH and LQKENI. The CDR3 covers 14 residues. Trimming cost V 5 bases and J 4 bases; bases outside gene matches: 7. CDR3 in DNA: TGTGCCAGCTCAAGGGACAGAATGGTCTATGGCTACACCTTC. This encodes CASSRDRMVYGYTF.

DNA for the CDR3: TGTGCCAGCAGCCCTCTTGGCGGACAAGGGTACCACGAGCAGTACTTC. It translates to CASSPLGGQGYHEQYF. The chain employs TRBV3-1 (or the pseudogene TRBV3-2) and TRBJ2-7; D perhaps matches TRBD1 (5 bases). V was pared by 4 bases and J by 5 bases, with 21 bases between. Germline CDR1 LGHDT, CDR2 YNNKEL (reference sequence). The CDR3 extends over 16 amino acids.

The V gene is TRBV7-2, the J gene TRBJ2-5; 7 bases are shared with TRBD1. The junction had 16 bases not matched to a gene; V was cut back by 1 base and J by 5 bases. This CDR3 region has 18 residues. The V gene's germline CDR1 is SGHTA and CDR2 FQGNSA. The CDR3 DNA follows: TGTGCCAGCAGCTTAGTGACCCGAGGGGGCCCCCTGGGGGAGACCCAGTACTTC. Residues: CASSLVTRGGPLGETQYF.

This clone was observed a few times. The V call is TRBV5-4, the J call TRBJ2-3; TRBD2 agrees at 7 bases. The germline CDR1 and CDR2 sequences are SGHNT and YYREEE (reference sequence). The CDR3 totals 16 residues. The V and J ends lost 4 bases and 0 bases, in that order; junction bases with no gene match: 8. CDR3 region: CASSRPGGGSTDTQYF. CDR3 nucleotides: TGTGCCAGCAGCCGACCTGGGGGGGGAAGCACAGATACGCAGTATTTT.

This clone was counted only a few times. The chain joins TRBV20-1 to TRBJ1-1; the match to TRBD1 covers 9 bases. Germline assignment: CDR1 DFQATT and CDR2 SNEGSKA (reference sequence). This CDR3 has 14 amino acids. The ends lost 3 bases at V and 4 bases at J; junction bases unmatched: 6. In DNA, the CDR3 is TGCAGTGCTAGTCACAGGGGGCGCGTCACTGAAGCTTTCTTT. Its translation is CSASHRGRVTEAFF.

V usage is TRBV11-2 and J usage is TRBJ2-3; D might be TRBD2 (5 bases). The germline V and J ends were trimmed by 6 bases and 10 bases, with 17 bases remaining between them. Per the germline V gene, CDR1 is SGHAT and CDR2 is FQNNGV. CDR3 size: 13 residues. The CDR3 DNA follows: TGTGCCAGCAGGAGATCGGGTGCGGGTTCGCAGTATTTT. Encoded protein: CASRRSGAGSQYF.

The V call is TRBV10-2, the J call TRBJ1-3, with D maybe TRBD1 (5 bases). The germline CDR1 and CDR2 sequences are WSHSY and SAAADI. V was trimmed by 2 bases and J by 7 bases, leaving 12 bases between them. This CDR3 is built from 14 residues. CDR3 sequence: CASSEPGTGNTIYF. DNA for the CDR3: TGCGCCAGCAGTGAGCCCGGGACGGGGAACACCATATATTTT.

The chain is built from TRBV29-1 and TRBJ1-3, with TRBD1 matching 11 bases. After removal of 7 bases from V and 3 bases from J, the junction contained 5 bases not matched to a gene. This CDR3 spans 14 amino acids. Germline CDR1 SQVTM, CDR2 ANQGSEA. CDR3 region: CSAGQGALGNTIYF. As DNA, the CDR3 is TGCAGCGCCGGACAGGGGGCGCTTGGAAACACCATATATTTT.

This clone was detected only a few times. This sequence joins TRBV5-1 and TRBJ2-6; no firm D call. The germline V gene encodes CDR1 SGHRS and CDR2 YFSETQ. V lost 5 bases and J lost 4, with 13 bases in between. The CDR3 totals 15 residues. The CDR3 protein is CASRVKEGGANVLTF. CDR3 in DNA: TGCGCCAGCAGGGTTAAGGAAGGGGGGGCCAACGTCCTGACTTTC. The full variable domain, with the rest looked up from reference TRBV5-1 and TRBJ2-6, is KAGVTQTPRYLIKTRGQQVTLSCSPISGHRSVSWYQQTPGQGLQFLFEYFSETQRNKGNFPGRFSGRQFSNSRSEMNVSTLELGDSALYLCASRVKEGGANVLTFGAGSRLTVL.

This clone was counted between two and nine times. The chain combines TRBV12-3 or TRBV12-4 with TRBJ1-1; a weak D match, TRBD1 (6 bases). This CDR3 comprises 13 residues. V shed 3 bases and J shed 8 bases, with 13 bases lying between them. Written as DNA, the CDR3 is TGTGCCAGCAGTTTTGTAGGCAGGGGAGAAGCTTTCTTT. Its protein is CASSFVGRGEAFF.

This sequence joins TRBV5-1 and TRBJ2-7; 8 positions agree with TRBD2. Trimming cost V 1 base and J 2 bases; bases outside gene matches: 2. Germline V gene data show CDR1 as SGHRS and CDR2 as YFSETQ. The CDR3 contains 14 residues. CDR3 protein: CASSLTSGTYEQYF. The CDR3 region has the DNA TGCGCCAGCAGCTTGACTAGCGGTACCTACGAGCAGTACTTC.

This chain joins TRBV2 and TRBJ2-3; D is unclear. Trimming shortened V by 7 bases and J by 6 bases, and 5 bases separated the two germline ends. Germline CDR1 is SNHLY and CDR2 is FYNNEI. The CDR3 is 10 amino acids. This CDR3 reads CASNRDTQYF. The CDR3 coding sequence is TGTGCCAGCAACCGGGATACGCAGTATTTT. The variable domain in full, with the rest retrieved from reference TRBV2 and TRBJ2-3, is EPEVTQTPSHQVTQMGQEVILRCVPISNHLYFYWYRQILGQKVEFLVSFYNNEISEKSEIFDDQFSVERPDGSNFTLKIRSTKLEDSAMYFCASNRDTQYFGPGTRLTVL.

The chain combines TRBV6-5 with TRBJ2-7, with D unclear. Between the trimmed V and J ends, which lost 10 bases and 1 base, there was a span of 17 bases. In germline, CDR1 is MNHEY, CDR2 SVGAGI. The CDR3 consists of 14 residues. CDR3: CATLELQLSYEQYF. CDR3 nucleotide sequence: TGTGCCACCCTTGAGTTACAGCTATCCTACGAGCAGTACTTC.

The chain links TRBV7-9 to TRBJ2-7; the D gene is possibly TRBD2 (5 bases). Germline V gene lookup returns CDR1 SEHNR and CDR2 FQNEAQ (reference sequence). This CDR3 contains 13 residues. Deletions cut 0 bases from V and 7 bases from J, with 10 bases between. The CDR3 DNA reads as TGTGCCAGCAGCTTAGCGGGAGTGGTAGAGCAGTACTTC. This gives the protein CASSLAGVVEQYF. Filled out from reference TRBV7-9 and TRBJ2-7, the complete variable domain reads DTGVSQNPRHKITKRGQNVTFRCDPISEHNRLYWYRQTLGQGPEFLTYFQNEAQLEKSRLLSDRFSAERPKGSFSTLEIQRTEQGDSAMYLCASSLAGVVEQYFGPGTRLTVT.

This clone was seen a handful of times. J is TRBJ2-5 and V is TRBV7-2, with a tentative D call TRBD2 (5 bases). Germline V gene sequence: CDR1 SGHTA, CDR2 FQGNSA. V shed 0 bases and J shed 1 base, with 9 bases lying between them. The CDR3 is made up of 15 amino acids. This CDR3 reads CASSLASGSQETQYF. The CDR3, as DNA: TGTGCCAGCAGCTTAGCGAGTGGGAGCCAAGAGACCCAGTACTTC.

This clone was counted once. This chain uses TRBV15 with TRBJ2-1; 8 bases match TRBD2. J gave up 7 bases and V 3 bases, and 8 bases lay outside the gene matches. CDR1 and CDR2 (germline): LNHNV, YYDKDF (reference sequence). This CDR3 spans 15 amino acids. In DNA form, the CDR3 reads TGTGCCACCAGCAGTAGCGGGGTGTATAGTAATGAGCAGTTCTTC. As protein: CATSSSGVYSNEQFF.

V is TRBV5-1 and J is TRBJ2-7, with D unclear. V gave up 4 bases and J gave up 3 bases, with 5 bases separating them. The CDR3 runs 11 residues. The germline CDR1 and CDR2 sequences are SGHRS and YFSETQ. The CDR3 here is CASSENYEQYF. The DNA for the CDR3 is TGCGCCAGCAGCGAGAACTACGAGCAGTACTTC.

The chain is built from TRBV6-4 and TRBJ2-1; possibly TRBD2 for D (6 bases). Deletions cut 5 bases from V and 2 bases from J, with 13 bases between. The CDR3 is 15 amino acids. In germline, CDR1 is MRHNA, CDR2 SNTAGT. CDR3 nucleotides: TGTGCCAGCAGTCCCGAAGCGGGCACCTACAATGAGCAGTTCTTC. It codes for CASSPEAGTYNEQFF.

The genes are TRBV19 and TRBJ1-2; tentatively, D is TRBD1 (6 bases). This CDR3 is built from 15 residues. Per germline, CDR1 LNHDA and CDR2 SQIVND (reference sequence). V was cut by 6 bases and J by 0 bases, with 14 bases left in between. The CDR3 nucleotides read TGTGCCAGTAGCCTAAAAGGACAGTCTAACTATGGCTACACCTTC. It is translated as CASSLKGQSNYGYTF.

The V call is TRBV12-3 or TRBV12-4, the J call TRBJ2-3; 10 bases are shared with TRBD1. The CDR3 has 13 amino acids. V gave up 7 bases and J gave up 6 bases; unmatched junction bases: 4. Here the CDR3 reads CASTLDRGDTQYF. CDR3 nucleotides: TGTGCCAGCACCCTGGACAGGGGGGATACGCAGTATTTT.

A few counts support this clone. The chain joins TRBV2 to TRBJ1-2, with 7 bases that match TRBD1. The CDR3 loop spans 16 amino acids. The germline CDR1 and CDR2 sequences are SNHLY and FYNNEI. Germline trimming cut 8 bases from V and 5 bases from J; bases unmatched to any gene: 17. CDR3 region: CASLTDQFTGEYGYTF. CDR3 nucleotides: TGTGCCAGCCTCACAGACCAATTTACAGGGGAATATGGCTACACCTTC.

This chain uses TRBV9 with TRBJ2-7; 16 bases agree with TRBD2. Losses at the gene ends were 3 bases for V and 5 bases for J; bases not matched to a gene: 11. Per germline, CDR1 SGDLS and CDR2 YYNGEE. The CDR3 has 18 residues. This CDR3 is CASSALTGTSGRGDEQYF. The CDR3 DNA is TGTGCCAGCAGCGCTTTAACCGGGACTAGCGGGAGGGGTGACGAGCAGTACTTC.

The chain links TRBV11-3 to TRBJ2-2, with D uncertain. Germline CDR1 reads SGHNT; CDR2 reads YENEEA. This CDR3 comprises 11 residues. The V gene lost 5 bases and the J gene lost 2 bases, with 0 bases spanning the gap. The DNA of the CDR3 is TGTGCCAGCAGCAACACCGGGGAGCTGTTTTTT. As protein: CASSNTGELFF.

This chain joins TRBV14 and TRBJ1-6; the D is unclear. Germline lookup yields CDR1 SGHDN and CDR2 FVKESK. The V end lost 1 base, the J end lost 9 bases, and 7 bases lay between the germline ends. The CDR3 is 13 amino acids. The CDR3 protein is CASSQVVRSPLHF. The DNA of the CDR3 is TGTGCCAGCAGCCAAGTAGTACGTTCACCCCTCCACTTT. Complete variable domain (other parts from reference TRBV14 and TRBJ1-6): EAGVTQFPSHSVIEKGQTVTLRCDPISGHDNLYWYRRVMGKEIKFLLHFVKESKQDESGMPNNRFLAERTGGTYSTLKVQPAELEDSGVYFCASSQVVRSPLHFGNGTRLTVT.

This clone has only one observation. The chain couples TRBV6-6 to TRBJ2-3; possibly TRBD2 for D (6 bases). V was shortened by 6 bases and J by 1 base, with 8 bases between the two germline ends. CDR1 and CDR2 (germline): MNHNY, SVGAGI (reference sequence). The CDR3 is 13 residues long. The CDR3 protein is CASRGGGTDTQYF. The CDR3 nucleotides are TGTGCCAGCAGGGGAGGCGGCACAGATACGCAGTATTTT.

The chain is built from TRBV19 and TRBJ2-7; TRBD1 agrees at 10 bases. CDR1 LNHDA and CDR2 SQIVND come from the germline V gene (reference sequence). This CDR3 has 14 residues. The trim removed 5 bases at V and 4 bases at J, leaving 5 bases unmatched. The CDR3 sequence: CASSQTGGFYEQYF. In DNA, the CDR3 is TGTGCCAGTAGTCAGACAGGGGGCTTTTACGAGCAGTACTTC.